This TCR beta chain was identified in a study of Ad26.COV2.S vaccination and SARS-CoV-2 variants. The table came from immunoSEQ multiplex PCR; TCRdb's copy has only in-frame clones and leaves some out. Of about 320,000 clones listed, about 86% are singletons. This clone was picked up a small number of times. Documented treatment: 15 to 20 received Ad26.COV2.S at low or high dose, single or two shots; roughly 5 received placebo; per-sample allocation not given. Sampling happened 63 days after the first vaccine or placebo injection. The CDR3 is 17 amino acids. The junction had 9 bases not matched to a gene; V was cut back by 1 base and J by 5 bases. Germline V gives CDR1 MGHRA, CDR2 YSYEKL.

The sample consisted of peripheral blood, taken in a trial of Ad26.COV2.S vaccine versus placebo. The receptor was derived from a person aged 18-60 years who received the Ad26.COV2.S COVID-19 vaccine or a placebo. The chain couples TRBV4-1 to TRBJ2-7; 12 positions agree with TRBD2. CDR3 sequence: CASSQGYLAGGKNEQYF. The CDR3 bases are TGCGCCAGCAGCCAAGGCTATCTAGCGGGGGGGAAGAACGAGCAGTACTTC.